This T cell receptor beta chain was documented in a study of CD8 T cells in ankylosing spondylitis. Whole-study findings and limits: Disease-linked clones bore a CD8+ phenotype, appearing relatively rarely in peripheral blood. Some of these motif variants have turned up before, in reports on reactive arthritis synovial fluid and blood. Reportedly, significant enrichment of disease-linked clones occurred in matched ankylosing spondylitis synovial fluid.

TCRdb fed the 5' RACE reads into MiXCR, producing one record per CDR3 protein. Among 250,000 or so distinct CDR3 sequences listed, 20% to 30% were seen once. This clonotype was recorded at least ten times. Its antigen is not identified. The CDR3 has 13 residues. Germline CDR1 is SQVTM and CDR2 is ANQGSEA. V was cut by 6 bases and J by 3 bases, with 15 bases left in between. The chain uses TRBV29-1 and TRBJ2-7; a possible D gene is TRBD1 (6 bases). The clonotype originates from a male donor with ankylosing spondylitis or in good health (not recorded which). Sequencing was done on a sample of blood, either unsorted or a sorted T cell fraction (not recorded which). Here the CDR3 reads CSVFLQGRYEQYF. The CDR3 DNA is TGCAGCGTCTTTTTACAGGGTCGCTACGAGCAGTACTTC.